This entry features one T cell receptor beta chain sequence. The sample originates from a study of blood T cell repertoires in COVID-19. Overall study: Collection of acute and convalescent COVID-19 samples took place in the United States, Italy and Spain. From T cells, B-cell-depleted T cells, or PBMCs came the material, which was cDNA or gDNA.

Patients of the Seattle cohort, enrolled during active infection, were followed longitudinally. As processed by the authors: Researchers report that nucleated cell counts were estimated from reference gene primer amplification. Sequencing used immunoSEQ multiplex PCR; TCRdb keeps in-frame clones, though not all of them. V and J calls and clone size are copied from that table; D and trimming were computed from the DNA. In the table there are about 130,000 clones, around 79% of which are singletons. Between the trimmed V and J ends, which lost 0 bases and 3 bases, there was a span of 9 bases. This CDR3 comprises 14 residues. Germline V gene data show CDR1 as SGHRS and CDR2 as YFSETQ.

Sequenced: peripheral blood. V is TRBV5-1 and J is TRBJ1-2; D may be TRBD1 (6 bases). This receptor was taken from a woman aged 70-85 years with COVID-19, enrolled during active disease. CDR3 DNA sequence: TGCGCCAGCAGCTTGGTCTCAGGGGACTATGGCTACACCTTC. Its translation: CASSLVSGDYGYTF.